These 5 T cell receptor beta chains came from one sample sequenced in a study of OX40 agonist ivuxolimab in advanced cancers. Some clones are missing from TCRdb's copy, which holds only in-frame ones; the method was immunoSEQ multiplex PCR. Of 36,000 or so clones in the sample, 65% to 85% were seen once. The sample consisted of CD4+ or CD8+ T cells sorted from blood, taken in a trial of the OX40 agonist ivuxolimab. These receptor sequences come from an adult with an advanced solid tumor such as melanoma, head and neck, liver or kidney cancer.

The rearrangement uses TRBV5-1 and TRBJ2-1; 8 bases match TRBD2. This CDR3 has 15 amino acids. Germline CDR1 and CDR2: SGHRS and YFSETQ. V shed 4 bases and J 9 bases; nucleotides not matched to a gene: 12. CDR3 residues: CASSPGGGPGGEQFF. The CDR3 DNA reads TGCGCCAGCAGCCCGGGCGGGGGGCCGGGGGGTGAGCAGTTCTTC.

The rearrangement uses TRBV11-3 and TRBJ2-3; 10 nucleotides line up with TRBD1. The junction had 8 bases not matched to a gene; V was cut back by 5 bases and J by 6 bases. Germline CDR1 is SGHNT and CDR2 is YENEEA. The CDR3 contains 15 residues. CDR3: CASSDRDRGSDTQYF. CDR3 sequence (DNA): TGTGCCAGCAGCGACCGGGACAGGGGATCGGATACGCAGTATTTT.

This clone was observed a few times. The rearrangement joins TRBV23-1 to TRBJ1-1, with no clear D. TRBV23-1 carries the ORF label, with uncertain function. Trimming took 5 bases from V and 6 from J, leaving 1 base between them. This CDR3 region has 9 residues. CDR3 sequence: CASSSEAFF. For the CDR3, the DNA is TGCGCCAGCAGTTCTGAAGCTTTCTTT.

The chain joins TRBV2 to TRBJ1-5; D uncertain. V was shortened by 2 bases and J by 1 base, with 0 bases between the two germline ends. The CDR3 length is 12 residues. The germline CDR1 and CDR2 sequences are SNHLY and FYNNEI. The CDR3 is CASSESNQPQHF. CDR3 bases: TGTGCCAGCAGTGAAAGCAATCAGCCCCAGCATTTT.

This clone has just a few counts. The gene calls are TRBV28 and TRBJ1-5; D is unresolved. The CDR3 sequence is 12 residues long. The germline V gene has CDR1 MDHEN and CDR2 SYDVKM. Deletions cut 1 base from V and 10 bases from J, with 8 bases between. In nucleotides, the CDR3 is TGTGCCAGCAGTTTATCTACGGGACCCCAGCATTTT. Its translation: CASSLSTGPQHF.